The 18 T cell receptor beta chains below were found in one sample sequenced in a study of response to subunit inactivated influenza vaccine. From the RT-PCR reads, TCRdb called clonotypes with MiXCR, one entry per CDR3 protein. The sample lists about 190,000 distinct CDR3 sequences; approximately 15% were seen once. Source: CD8+ T cells sorted from PBMCs, taken 5 to 6 days after vaccination. The source of these receptors is a man aged 50-59 years who received an inactivated influenza vaccine.

The chain links TRBV6-1 to TRBJ2-7; D not certain. The germline CDR1 and CDR2 sequences are MNHNS and SASEGT. Trimming cost V 8 bases and J 0 bases, with 11 bases left between them. The CDR3 sequence is 13 residues long. Here the CDR3 DNA reads TGTGCCAGCCAGCAGGTGGGCTCCTACGAGCAGTACTTC. Its translation: CASQQVGSYEQYF.

The sample holds many counts of this clonotype. The chain uses TRBV20-1 and TRBJ2-7, with a possible D match to TRBD2 (5 bases). The CDR3 contains 11 residues. Trimming removed 3 bases at V and 4 bases at J, with 7 bases between. CDR1 and CDR2 (germline): DFQATT, SNEGSKA (reference sequence). Here the CDR3 DNA reads TGCAGTGCTAGTAGAGGGTACGAGCAGTACTTC. Amino acid sequence: CSASRGYEQYF.

A few counts support this clonotype. The chain couples TRBV9 to TRBJ2-7, with D possibly matching TRBD1 (6 bases). Germline-derived CDR1 and CDR2 are SGDLS and YYNGEE. The CDR3 has 15 amino acids. Trimming took 1 base from V and 0 from J, leaving 11 bases between them. CDR3 in amino acids: CASSVSGDNSYEQYF. For the CDR3, the DNA is TGTGCCAGCAGCGTATCTGGGGACAACTCCTACGAGCAGTACTTC.

This sequence joins TRBV7-2 and TRBJ2-1, with TRBD1 as a possible D gene (6 bases). The CDR3 is 16 residues long. Germline V gene sequence: CDR1 SGHTA, CDR2 FQGNSA. The V end was cut by 1 base, the J end by 6 bases, with 16 bases between. This chain's CDR3 is CASSLGPGVWGNEQFF. In DNA, the CDR3 is TGTGCCAGCAGCTTAGGCCCAGGGGTTTGGGGCAATGAGCAGTTCTTC.

This clonotype came up many times. This chain uses TRBV4-3 with TRBJ2-2, with no clear D. This CDR3 region has 15 residues. CDR1 is LGHNA and CDR2 is YSLEER in the germline V gene. V gave up 6 bases and J gave up 0 bases, with 11 bases separating them. The CDR3 region has the DNA TGCGCCAGCAGGGGCACGAGTCCGAACACCGGGGAGCTGTTTTTT. Its translation: CASRGTSPNTGELFF.

V gene TRBV7-8 combines with J gene TRBJ2-3, with a tentative D call TRBD2 (5 bases). The CDR3 has 13 residues. Trimming shortened V by 10 bases and J by 3 bases, and 14 bases separated the two germline ends. Germline V lookup: CDR1 SGHVS, CDR2 FQNEAQ. CDR3 sequence reads: CATESGLTDTQYF. CDR3 nucleotide sequence: TGTGCCACCGAATCGGGGTTAACAGATACGCAGTATTTT. Full variable domain (outside the CDR3, taken from reference TRBV7-8 and TRBJ2-3): GAGVSQSPRYKVAKRGQDVALRCDPISGHVSLFWYQQALGQGPEFLTYFQNEAQLDKSGLPSDRFFAERPEGSVSTLKIQRTQQEDSAVYLCATESGLTDTQYFGPGTRLTVL.

This clonotype has just a few counts. The CDR3 protein is CASSLDYITGELFF. For the CDR3, the DNA is TGTGCCAGCAGTCTAGACTACATCACCGGGGAGCTGTTTTTT. This rearrangement joins TRBV6-1 to TRBJ2-2; D perhaps matches TRBD2 (5 bases). The V gene's germline CDR1 is MNHNS and CDR2 SASEGT. The CDR3 has 14 amino acids. V was shortened by 5 bases and J by 4 bases, with 11 bases between the two germline ends.

The V gene is TRBV5-6, the J gene TRBJ2-7; 7 nucleotides agree with TRBD2. The ends lost 2 bases at V and 4 bases at J; junction bases unmatched: 3. Germline CDR1 and CDR2: SGHDT and YYEEEE. The CDR3 has 13 amino acids. CDR3 bases: TGTGCCAGCAGCTTCGGGAGGTTATACGAGCAGTACTTC. This translates into CASSFGRLYEQYF.

This clonotype was seen a handful of times. V usage is TRBV6-6 and J usage is TRBJ2-7; no clear D. V was trimmed by 0 bases and J by 5 bases, leaving 8 bases between them. This CDR3 is built from 13 residues. CDR1 MNHNY and CDR2 SVGAGI come from the germline V gene (reference sequence). The CDR3 spells CASSYSIADEQYF. The CDR3 DNA sequence: TGTGCCAGCAGTTACTCGATCGCCGACGAGCAGTACTTC.

This clonotype was counted at least ten times. The CDR3 nucleotides read TGTGCCACCAGCAGAGATCTAGGGGCGGGATACAATGAGCAGTTCTTC. Amino acid sequence: CATSRDLGAGYNEQFF. The genes are TRBV15 and TRBJ2-1; maybe TRBD2 (6 bases). CDR3 length: 16 amino acids. CDR1 and CDR2 from the germline V gene are LNHNV and YYDKDF (reference sequence). V shed 0 bases and J shed 4 bases, with 13 bases lying between them. Combining the CDR3 with reference TRBV15 and TRBJ2-1 gives the whole variable domain DAMVIQNPRYQVTQFGKPVTLSCSQTLNHNVMYWYQQKSSQAPKLLFHYYDKDFNNEADTPDNFQSRRPNTSFCFLDIRSPGLGDTAMYLCATSRDLGAGYNEQFFGPGTRLTVL.

A few counts support this clonotype. The CDR3 reads CASSYRETYEQYF. CDR3 sequence (DNA): TGTGCCAGCAGTTATAGGGAAACCTACGAGCAGTACTTC. The chain links TRBV6-5 to TRBJ2-7; no firm D call. From germline, CDR1 is MNHEY and CDR2 SVGAGI. V lost 3 bases and J lost 2, with 8 bases in between. The CDR3 length is 13 residues.

V is TRBV7-2 and J is TRBJ2-3, with 11 bases aligning to TRBD2. This CDR3 comprises 16 residues. Trimming at V came to 1 base and at J to 2 bases, leaving 2 bases not matched to a gene. From germline, CDR1 is SGHTA and CDR2 FQGNSA. The CDR3 loop reads CASSLVAGGHTDTQYF. The CDR3 DNA reads as TGTGCCAGCAGCTTAGTAGCGGGGGGGCACACAGATACGCAGTATTTT.

The chain uses TRBV6-1 and TRBJ2-2, with 8 bases lining up with TRBD1. V shed 10 bases and J 4 bases; nucleotides not matched to a gene: 8. Germline V gene sequence: CDR1 MNHNS, CDR2 SASEGT. This CDR3 has 14 residues. The CDR3 protein is CATKRTGSTGELFF. The CDR3 nucleotides are TGTGCCACTAAAAGGACAGGGAGCACCGGGGAGCTGTTTTTT.

This clonotype was found a few times. V and J are TRBV6-5 and TRBJ2-3; no firm D call. Trimming stripped 2 bases from V and 4 bases from J, with 4 bases between. Per the germline V gene, CDR1 is MNHEY and CDR2 is SVGAGI. The CDR3 totals 12 residues. This CDR3 reads CASSYPPDTQYF. The CDR3 DNA sequence: TGTGCCAGCAGTTACCCCCCAGATACGCAGTATTTT.

This clonotype turned up a few times. The chain carries TRBV2 and TRBJ1-2, with D hard to call. CDR1 is SNHLY and CDR2 is FYNNEI in the germline V gene. V was shortened by 6 bases and J by 5 bases, with 13 bases between the two germline ends. The CDR3 runs 13 residues. In DNA form, the CDR3 reads TGTGCCAGCAGAGAGGGCGCCGCTTATGGCTACACCTTC. Translated, it gives CASREGAAYGYTF.

This clonotype has more than one count but fewer than ten. V gene TRBV25-1 combines with J gene TRBJ1-2; D remains unclear. There are 14 residues in the CDR3. V was trimmed by 1 base and J by 1 base, leaving 7 bases between them. CDR1 and CDR2 (germline): MGHDK, SYGVNS. The CDR3 loop reads CASSESVFNYGYTF. The CDR3 DNA follows: TGTGCCAGCAGTGAATCTGTGTTTAACTATGGCTACACCTTC.

This clonotype was counted a few times. V usage is TRBV18 and J usage is TRBJ1-4; a possible D gene is TRBD1 (6 bases). The CDR3 has 14 amino acids. Trimming cost V 1 base and J 11 bases, with 14 bases left between them. Germline V gives CDR1 KGHSH, CDR2 LQKENI. The CDR3 DNA sequence: TGTGCCAGCTCACCACTGGAGGAAAGGGGGAAACTGTTTTTT. Its protein product is CASSPLEERGKLFF.

The V gene is TRBV28, the J gene TRBJ2-5; D is possibly TRBD1 (7 bases). The CDR3 loop spans 15 amino acids. V lost 6 bases to trimming and J lost 5 bases, with 19 bases between them. The germline gives CDR1 MDHEN, CDR2 SYDVKM. The CDR3 loop reads CASRPRGQAGETQYF. The DNA of the CDR3 is TGTGCCAGCAGACCGCGCGGACAGGCGGGGGAGACCCAGTACTTC. Full variable domain (rest looked up from reference TRBV28 and TRBJ2-5): DVKVTQSSRYLVKRTGEKVFLECVQDMDHENMFWYRQDPGLGLRLIYFSYDVKMKEKGDIPEGYSVSREKKERFSLILESASTNQTSMYLCASRPRGQAGETQYFGPGTRLLVL.